Below are 2 T cell receptor beta chains sequenced from a single sample in a study of shared clonotypes between healthy human individuals. Measured with immunoSEQ multiplex PCR; TCRdb has only the in-frame clones, and not every one. Of 450,000 to 500,000 clones listed, 65% to 80% are singletons. The sample was PBMCs. All receptors come from a woman in her 40s in good health. Some clones in this sample may be carry-over from other donors' samples.

The V call is TRBV4-1, the J call TRBJ1-3; 7 nucleotides agree with TRBD1. The CDR3 sequence is 18 residues long. Trimming took 2 bases from V and 0 from J; bases not matched to a gene: 10. CDR1 MGHRA and CDR2 YSYEKL come from the germline V gene. The CDR3 nucleotides are TGCGCCAGCAGCCAAACATCCCCGGGACAGACCTCTGGAAACACCATATATTTT. As protein: CASSQTSPGQTSGNTIYF.

This chain joins TRBV19 and TRBJ2-7; D is ambiguous. Per the germline V gene, CDR1 is LNHDA and CDR2 is SQIVND (reference sequence). V was trimmed by 4 bases and J by 3 bases, leaving 13 bases between them. The CDR3 contains 14 residues. The CDR3 sequence: CASSTPGSGYEQYF. The DNA for the CDR3 is TGTGCCAGTAGTACACCAGGTTCCGGCTACGAGCAGTACTTC.